This TCR beta chain was profiled in a study of breast tumors, draining lymph nodes, adjacent tissues. Breast cancer patients provided tissue from their axillary draining lymph nodes. This clonotype appeared many times. A single record per CDR3 protein comes from TCRdb applying MiXCR to the multiplex PCR reads. The sample contains roughly 110,000 distinct CDR3 sequences, more than 30% of which appear only once. The germline gives CDR1 KGHDR, CDR2 SFDVKD. The CDR3 totals 15 residues. V lost 7 bases and J 1 base, leaving 13 bases between the germline ends. The source of this sequence is a female donor with breast cancer. Some clones in this sample may be carry-over from other donors' samples. Sequenced sample: axillary lymph node tissue. The chain has TRBV24-1 and TRBJ2-1; D might be TRBD1 (5 bases). CDR3 coding DNA: TGTGCCACCAGCGCCCGGACATTTTCCTACAATGAGCAGTTCTTC. This translates into CATSARTFSYNEQFF.